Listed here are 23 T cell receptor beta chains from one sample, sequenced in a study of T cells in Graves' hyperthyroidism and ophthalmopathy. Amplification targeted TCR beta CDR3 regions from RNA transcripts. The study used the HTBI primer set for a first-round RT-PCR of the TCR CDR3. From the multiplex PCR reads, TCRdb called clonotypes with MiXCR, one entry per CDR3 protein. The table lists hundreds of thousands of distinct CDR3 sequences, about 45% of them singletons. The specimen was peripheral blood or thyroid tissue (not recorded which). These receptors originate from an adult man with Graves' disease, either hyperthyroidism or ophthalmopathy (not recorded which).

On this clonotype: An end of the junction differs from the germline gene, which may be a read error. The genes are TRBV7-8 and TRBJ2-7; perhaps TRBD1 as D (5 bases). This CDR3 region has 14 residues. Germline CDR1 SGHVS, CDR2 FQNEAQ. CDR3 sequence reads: CASSQAAGIYKQYF. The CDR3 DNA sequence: TGTGCCAGCAGCCAAGCAGCAGGGATCTACAAGCAGTACTTC.

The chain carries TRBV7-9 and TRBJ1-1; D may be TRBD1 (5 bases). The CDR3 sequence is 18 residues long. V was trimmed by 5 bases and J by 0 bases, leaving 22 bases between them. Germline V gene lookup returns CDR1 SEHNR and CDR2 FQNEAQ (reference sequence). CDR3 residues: CASSQDNPGIGVNTEAFF. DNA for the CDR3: TGTGCCAGCAGCCAAGATAACCCAGGGATAGGGGTGAACACTGAAGCTTTCTTT.

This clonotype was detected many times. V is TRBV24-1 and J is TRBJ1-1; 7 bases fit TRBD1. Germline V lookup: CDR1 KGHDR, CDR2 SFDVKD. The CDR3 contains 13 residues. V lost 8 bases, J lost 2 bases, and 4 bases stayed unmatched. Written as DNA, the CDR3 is TGTGCCACCAAGGGACAGTCAAACACTGAAGCTTTCTTT. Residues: CATKGQSNTEAFF.

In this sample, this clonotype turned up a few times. The CDR3 DNA is TGTGCCATCAGTAGCGACAGGGGGTCTCCCACTGAAGCTTTCTTT. Its protein is CAISSDRGSPTEAFF. The chain couples TRBV10-3 to TRBJ1-1, with 9 nucleotides matching TRBD1. Germline V gene data show CDR1 as ENHRY and CDR2 as SYGVKD. With 5 bases clipped from V and 4 bases from J, the junction kept 8 bases outside the gene matches. The CDR3 contains 15 residues.

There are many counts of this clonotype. The CDR3: CASSSERLTGELFF. In DNA form, the CDR3 reads TGTGCCAGCAGCTCCGAGCGGCTGACCGGGGAGCTGTTTTTT. The V call is TRBV7-9, the J call TRBJ2-2, with D possibly being TRBD2 (5 bases). This CDR3 spans 14 amino acids. CDR1 and CDR2 from the germline V gene are SEHNR and FQNEAQ (reference sequence). V lost 4 bases, J lost 5 bases, and 11 bases lay in between.

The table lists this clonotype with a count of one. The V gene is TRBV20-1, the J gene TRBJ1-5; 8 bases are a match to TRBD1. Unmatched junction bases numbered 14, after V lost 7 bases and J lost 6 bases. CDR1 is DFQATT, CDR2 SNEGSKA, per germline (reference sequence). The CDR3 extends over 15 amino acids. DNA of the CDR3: TGCAGTGACCTACCTACAGGGGGTAGGAGTCAGCCCCAGCATTTT. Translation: CSDLPTGGRSQPQHF.

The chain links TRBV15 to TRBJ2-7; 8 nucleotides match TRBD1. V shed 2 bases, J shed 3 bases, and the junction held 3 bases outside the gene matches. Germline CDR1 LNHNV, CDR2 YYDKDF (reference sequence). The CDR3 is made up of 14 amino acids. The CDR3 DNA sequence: TGTGCCACCAGCAGAAGGACAGGGTACTACGAGCAGTACTTC. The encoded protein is CATSRRTGYYEQYF.

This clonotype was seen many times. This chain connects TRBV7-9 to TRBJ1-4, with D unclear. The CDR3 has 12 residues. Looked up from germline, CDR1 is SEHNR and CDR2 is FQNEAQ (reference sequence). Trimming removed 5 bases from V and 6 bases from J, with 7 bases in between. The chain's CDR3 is CASSRTDEKLFF. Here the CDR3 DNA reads TGTGCCAGCAGCCGAACCGATGAAAAACTGTTTTTT.

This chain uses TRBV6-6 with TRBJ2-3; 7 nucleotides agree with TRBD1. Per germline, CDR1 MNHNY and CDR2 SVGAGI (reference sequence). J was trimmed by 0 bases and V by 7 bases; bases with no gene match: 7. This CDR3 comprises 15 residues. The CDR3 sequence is CASTWTGISTDTQYF. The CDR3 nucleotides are TGTGCCAGCACTTGGACAGGAATAAGCACAGATACGCAGTATTTT.

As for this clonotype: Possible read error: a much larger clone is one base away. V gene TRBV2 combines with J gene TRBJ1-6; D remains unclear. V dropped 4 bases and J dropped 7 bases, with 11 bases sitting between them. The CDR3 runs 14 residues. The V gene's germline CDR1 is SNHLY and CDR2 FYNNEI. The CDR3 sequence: CASSGGCNNSPLHF. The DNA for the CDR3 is TGTGCCAGCAGTGGAGGCTGCAACAATTCACCCCTCCACTTT.

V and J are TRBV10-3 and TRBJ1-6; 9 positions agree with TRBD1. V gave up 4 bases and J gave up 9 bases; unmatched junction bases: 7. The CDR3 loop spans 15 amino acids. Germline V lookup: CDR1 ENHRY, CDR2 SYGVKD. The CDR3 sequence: CAISASEQGASPLHF. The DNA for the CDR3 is TGTGCCATCAGTGCTAGTGAACAGGGGGCTTCACCCCTCCACTTT.

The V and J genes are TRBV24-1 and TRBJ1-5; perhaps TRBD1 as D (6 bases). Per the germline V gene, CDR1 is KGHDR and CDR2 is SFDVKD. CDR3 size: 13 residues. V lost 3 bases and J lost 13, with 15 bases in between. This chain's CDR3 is CATSDEAGENQHF. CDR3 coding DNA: TGTGCCACCAGTGATGAGGCAGGGGAAAATCAGCATTTT.

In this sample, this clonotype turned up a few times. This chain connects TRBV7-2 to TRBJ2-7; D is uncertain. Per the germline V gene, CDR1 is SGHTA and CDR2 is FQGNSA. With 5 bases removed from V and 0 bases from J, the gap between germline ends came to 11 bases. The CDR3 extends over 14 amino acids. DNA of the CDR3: TGTGCCAGCAGCCCCCGCGAGGCCTCCTACGAGCAGTACTTC. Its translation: CASSPREASYEQYF.

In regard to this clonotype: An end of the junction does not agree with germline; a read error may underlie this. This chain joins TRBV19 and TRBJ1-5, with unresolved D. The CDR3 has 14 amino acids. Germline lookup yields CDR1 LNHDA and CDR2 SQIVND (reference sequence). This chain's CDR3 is CTSHYPGRDQPQHF. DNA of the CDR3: TGTACCAGTCATTATCCGGGAAGGGATCAGCCCCAGCATTTT. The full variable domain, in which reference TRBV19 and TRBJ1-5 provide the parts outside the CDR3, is DGGITQSPKYLFRKEGQNVTLSCEQNLNHDAMYWYRQDPGQGLRLIYYSQIVNDFQKGDIAEGYSVSREKKESFPLTVTSAQKNPTAFYLCTSHYPGRDQPQHFGDGTRLSIL.

CDR3 in amino acids: CSARNQVYGYTF. The CDR3, as DNA: TGCAGTGCTAGGAATCAGGTCTATGGCTACACCTTC. This chain uses TRBV20-1 with TRBJ1-2, with unresolved D. Trimming removed 3 bases at V and 4 bases at J, with 9 bases between. The CDR3 extends over 12 amino acids. Germline V CDR1 and CDR2: DFQATT, SNEGSKA (reference sequence).

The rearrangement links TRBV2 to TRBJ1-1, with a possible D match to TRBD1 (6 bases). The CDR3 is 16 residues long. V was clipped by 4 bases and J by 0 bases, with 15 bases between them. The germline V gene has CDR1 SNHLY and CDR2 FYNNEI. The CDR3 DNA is TGTGCCAGCAGTGTGGAGACCGGACAGATGAACACTGAAGCTTTCTTT. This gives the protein CASSVETGQMNTEAFF.

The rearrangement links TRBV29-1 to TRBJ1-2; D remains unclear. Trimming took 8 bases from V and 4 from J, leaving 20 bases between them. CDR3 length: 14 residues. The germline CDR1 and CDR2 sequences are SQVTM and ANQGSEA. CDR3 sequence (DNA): TGCAGCACGGCCGGGCCTTCCAGACCCTATGGCTACACCTTC. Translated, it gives CSTAGPSRPYGYTF.

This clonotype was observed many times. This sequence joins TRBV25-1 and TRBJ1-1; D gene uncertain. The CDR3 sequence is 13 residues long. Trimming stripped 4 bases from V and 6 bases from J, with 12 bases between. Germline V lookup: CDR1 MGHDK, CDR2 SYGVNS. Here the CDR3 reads CASSVVGKAEAFF. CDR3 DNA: TGTGCCAGCAGTGTGGTCGGAAAAGCTGAAGCTTTCTTT.

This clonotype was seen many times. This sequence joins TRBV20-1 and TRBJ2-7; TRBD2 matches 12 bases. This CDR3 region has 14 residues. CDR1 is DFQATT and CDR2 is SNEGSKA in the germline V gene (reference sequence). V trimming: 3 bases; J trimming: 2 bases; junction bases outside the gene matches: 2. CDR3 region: CSASLAGGPYEQYF. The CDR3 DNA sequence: TGCAGTGCTAGCCTAGCGGGAGGGCCCTACGAGCAGTACTTC.

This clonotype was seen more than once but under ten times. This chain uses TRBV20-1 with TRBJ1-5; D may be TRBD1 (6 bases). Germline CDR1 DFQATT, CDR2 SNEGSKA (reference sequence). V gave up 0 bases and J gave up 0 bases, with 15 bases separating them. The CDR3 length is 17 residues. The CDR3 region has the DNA TGCAGTGCTAGAGATAGCCAGGGGATGAGTAGCAATCAGCCCCAGCATTTT. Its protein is CSARDSQGMSSNQPQHF.

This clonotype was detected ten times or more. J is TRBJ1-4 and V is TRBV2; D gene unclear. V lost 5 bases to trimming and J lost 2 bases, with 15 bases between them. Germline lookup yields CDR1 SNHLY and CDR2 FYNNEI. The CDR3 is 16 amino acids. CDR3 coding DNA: TGTGCCAGCAGTCTCGACCTAGGGTTCACTAATGAAAAACTGTTTTTT. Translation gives CASSLDLGFTNEKLFF.

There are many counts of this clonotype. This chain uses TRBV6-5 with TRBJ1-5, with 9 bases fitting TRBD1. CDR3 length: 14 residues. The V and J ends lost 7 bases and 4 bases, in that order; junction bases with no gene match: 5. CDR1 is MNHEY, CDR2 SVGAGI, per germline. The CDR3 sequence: CASNPTGGNQPQHF. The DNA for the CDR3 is TGTGCCAGCAACCCGACAGGGGGGAATCAGCCCCAGCATTTT.

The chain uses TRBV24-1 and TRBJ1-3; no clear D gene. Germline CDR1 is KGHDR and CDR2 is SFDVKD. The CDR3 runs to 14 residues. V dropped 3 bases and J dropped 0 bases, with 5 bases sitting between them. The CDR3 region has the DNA TGTGCCACCAGTGATCCGTCCTCTGGAAACACCATATATTTT. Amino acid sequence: CATSDPSSGNTIYF.